A selection of T cell receptor beta chains follows, all from one sample in a study of CD8 T cells in ankylosing spondylitis. TCRdb re-analysed the 5' RACE reads in MiXCR, keeping a single row per CDR3 protein. The table shows 100,000 or so distinct CDR3 sequences, with roughly 9% occurring only once. Sequencing was performed on blood, either unsorted or a sorted T cell fraction (not recorded which). The origin of the receptors is a male donor with ankylosing spondylitis. CDR3s include the opening cysteine and the closing phenylalanine or tryptophan. The order of the fields is J gene, D gene, clone size, V gene, CDR3 DNA, CDR3 protein. The D gene is left open where the match is weak. Clone size is shown for a subset of rows, as once, few, many or a class of expanded clone.

TRBJ2-5	TRBD1	many	TRBV6-1	TGTGCCAGCAGTCCAGCACAGGGGTTAGAGACCCAGTACTTC	CASSPAQGLETQYF
TRBJ2-1	-	few	TRBV13	TGTGCCAGCAGCTCCCGTCAGGCTCCCTCCTACAATGAGCAGTTCTTC	CASSSRQAPSYNEQFF
TRBJ2-1	-	-	TRBV7-8	TGTGCCAGCAGCTATCCTGGAGAATACAATGAGCAGTTCTTC	CASSYPGEYNEQFF
TRBJ1-3	-	many	TRBV20-1	TGCAGTGCCCGCGCCTCAGCCTCTGGAAACACCATATATTTT	CSARASASGNTIYF
TRBJ2-3	TRBD2	-	TRBV12-3/TRBV12-4	TGTGCCAGCATCAATGCGGGAGAAAAAGCAGATACGCAGTATTTT	CASINAGEKADTQYF
TRBJ2-1	TRBD2	many	TRBV11-2	TGTGCCAGCACCACTAGCGGGAGGGAGCAGTTCTTC	CASTTSGREQFF
TRBJ2-1	TRBD2	many	TRBV10-3	TGTGCCATCTGTCTGACTAGCGGGAATAGGTCGGGTGAGCAGTTCTTC	CAICLTSGNRSGEQFF
TRBJ2-2	-	many	TRBV25-1	TGTGCCAGCAGTGAAAAAGGGGATATCGGGGAGCTGTTTTTT	CASSEKGDIGELFF
TRBJ2-7	-	-	TRBV5-4	TGTGCCAGCAGCTTGATAAGCAGGGCCTACGAGCAGTACTTC	CASSLISRAYEQYF
TRBJ2-7	-	-	TRBV20-1	TGCAGTGCTCGGCCCCGGGGCTGGCACGAGCAGTACTTC	CSARPRGWHEQYF
TRBJ2-5	TRBD2	-	TRBV7-9	TGTGCCAGCAGCTTCGGTCAGCGGGGGGAAGAGACCCAGTACTTC	CASSFGQRGEETQYF
TRBJ2-7	-	-	TRBV3-1	TGTGCCAGCCAACCAGGGGCCCACACCCACGAGCAGTACTTC	CASQPGAHTHEQYF
TRBJ2-1	-	-	TRBV20-1	TGCAGTGCTAGAGCAACGGGGGCGGACAGTCTCTCCTACAATGAGCAGTTCTTC	CSARATGADSLSYNEQFF
TRBJ2-5	TRBD2	few	TRBV27	TGTGCCAGCAGTTTAGCCCCGACTAGCGGGCAAGAGACCCAGTACTTC	CASSLAPTSGQETQYF
TRBJ2-3	-	-	TRBV27	TGTGCCAGCAGTTTGGTCTTCGAAGCAGATACGCAGTATTTT	CASSLVFEADTQYF
TRBJ1-1	-	-	TRBV2	TGTGCCAGCAGTGAAGGGCAGGGAGGGACTGAAGCTTTCTTT	CASSEGQGGTEAFF